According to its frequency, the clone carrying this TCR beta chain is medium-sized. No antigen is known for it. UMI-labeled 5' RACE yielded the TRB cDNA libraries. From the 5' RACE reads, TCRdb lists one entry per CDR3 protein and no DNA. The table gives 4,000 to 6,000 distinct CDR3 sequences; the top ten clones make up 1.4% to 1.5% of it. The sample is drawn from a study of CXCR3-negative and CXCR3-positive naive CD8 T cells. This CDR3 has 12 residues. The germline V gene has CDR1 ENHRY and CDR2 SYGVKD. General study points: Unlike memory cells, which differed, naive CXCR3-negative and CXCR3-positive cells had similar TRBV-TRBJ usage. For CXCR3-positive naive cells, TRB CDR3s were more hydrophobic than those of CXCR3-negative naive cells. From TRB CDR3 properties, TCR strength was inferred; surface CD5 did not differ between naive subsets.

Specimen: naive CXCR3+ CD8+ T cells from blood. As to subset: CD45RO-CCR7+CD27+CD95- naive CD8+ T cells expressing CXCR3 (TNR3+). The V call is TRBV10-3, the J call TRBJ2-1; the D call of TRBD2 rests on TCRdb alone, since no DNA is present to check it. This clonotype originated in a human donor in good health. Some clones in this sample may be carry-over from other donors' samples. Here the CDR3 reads CATAELVGEQFF.